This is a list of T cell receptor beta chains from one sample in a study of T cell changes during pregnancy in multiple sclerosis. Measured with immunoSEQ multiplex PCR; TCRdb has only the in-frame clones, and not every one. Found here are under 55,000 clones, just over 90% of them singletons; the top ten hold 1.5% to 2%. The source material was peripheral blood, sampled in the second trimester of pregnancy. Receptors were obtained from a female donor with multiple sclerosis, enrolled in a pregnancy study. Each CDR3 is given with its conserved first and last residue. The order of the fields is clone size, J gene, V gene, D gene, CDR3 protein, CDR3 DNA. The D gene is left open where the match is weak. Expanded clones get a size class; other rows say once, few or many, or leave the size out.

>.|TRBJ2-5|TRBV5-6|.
CASRAVGQETQYF
TGTGCCAGCAGGGCGGTTGGCCAAGAGACCCAGTACTTC
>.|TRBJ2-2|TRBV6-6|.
CASSYWAPNTGELFF
TGTGCCAGCAGTTACTGGGCTCCTAACACCGGGGAGCTGTTTTTT
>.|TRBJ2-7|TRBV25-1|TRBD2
CAQRRAGGPYEQYF
TGTGCCCAACGTCGGGCGGGAGGGCCCTACGAGCAGTACTTC
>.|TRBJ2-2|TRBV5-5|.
CASSRTRINTGELFF
TGTGCCAGCAGCCGGACACGGATAAACACCGGGGAGCTGTTTTTT
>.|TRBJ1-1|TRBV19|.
CASSIWPDEAFF
TGTGCCAGTAGTATATGGCCAGATGAAGCTTTCTTT
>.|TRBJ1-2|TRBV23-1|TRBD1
CASSQNAPTGEGNGYTF
TGCGCCAGCAGTCAAAACGCCCCGACAGGGGAGGGGAATGGCTACACCTTC
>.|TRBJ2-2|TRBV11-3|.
CASSYQGRSTGELFF
TGTGCCAGCAGCTACCAGGGTCGGTCGACCGGGGAGCTGTTTTTT
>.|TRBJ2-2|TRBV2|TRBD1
CASSGVGGQELFF
TGTGCCAGCAGTGGGGTAGGGGGCCAAGAGCTGTTTTTT
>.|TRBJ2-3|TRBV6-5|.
CASSTRDQTTDTQYF
TGTGCCAGCAGTACGCGGGACCAAACCACAGATACGCAGTATTTT
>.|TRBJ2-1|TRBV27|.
CASSIPNNEQFF
TGTGCCAGCAGTATCCCAAACAATGAGCAGTTCTTC
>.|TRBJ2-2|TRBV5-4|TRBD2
CASSPPPSGRAHTGELFF
TGTGCCAGCAGCCCACCCCCCAGCGGGAGGGCCCACACCGGGGAGCTGTTTTTT
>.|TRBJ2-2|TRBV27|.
CASSSSRGNRNTGELFF
TGTGCCAGCAGTAGCTCAAGGGGGAACAGAAACACCGGGGAGCTGTTTTTT
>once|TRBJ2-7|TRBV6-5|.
CASSYSRALNYEQYF
TGTGCCAGCAGTTACTCCAGGGCTCTGAACTACGAGCAGTACTTC
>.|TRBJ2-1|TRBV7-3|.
CASSLDGILYNEQFF
TGTGCCAGCAGCTTAGACGGGATCCTCTACAATGAGCAGTTCTTC
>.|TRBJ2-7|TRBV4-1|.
CASSQEAAATRAYEQYF
TGCGCCAGCAGCCAGGAAGCGGCGGCCACGAGGGCCTACGAGCAGTACTTC
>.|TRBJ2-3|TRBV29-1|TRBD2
CSVEAGDATDTQYF
TGCAGCGTGGAAGCGGGAGATGCCACAGATACGCAGTATTTT
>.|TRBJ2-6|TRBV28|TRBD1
CASSLFRGSSGANVLTF
TGTGCCAGCAGTTTGTTCAGGGGGAGCTCTGGGGCCAACGTCCTGACTTTC
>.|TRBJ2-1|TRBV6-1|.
CASSFGSNNEQFF
TGTGCCAGCAGTTTTGGCTCCAACAATGAGCAGTTCTTC
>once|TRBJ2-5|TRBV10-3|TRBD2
CAIGAGGETQYF
TGTGCCATCGGGGCGGGAGGTGAGACCCAGTACTTC
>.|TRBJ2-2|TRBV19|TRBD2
CASSPGLAGGTGELFF
TGTGCCAGCAGTCCGGGACTAGCGGGAGGTACCGGGGAGCTGTTTTTT
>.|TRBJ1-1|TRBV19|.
CASSIWPNTEAFF
TGTGCCAGTAGTATTTGGCCGAACACTGAAGCTTTCTTT
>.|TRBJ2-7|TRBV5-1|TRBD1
CASSLLGQPNEQYF
TGCGCCAGCAGCTTGTTGGGACAGCCGAACGAGCAGTACTTC
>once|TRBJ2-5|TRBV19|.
CASSLRWRDQETQYF
TGTGCCAGTAGTCTCAGGTGGAGGGACCAAGAGACCCAGTACTTC
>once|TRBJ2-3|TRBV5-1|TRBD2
CASSLGTSGRFLSRTDTQYF
TGCGCCAGCAGCCTGGGGACTAGCGGGAGATTTCTTTCACGCACAGATACGCAGTATTTT
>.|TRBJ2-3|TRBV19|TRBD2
CASRLTSGRTDTQYF
TGTGCCAGTCGGTTAACTAGCGGGAGGACCGATACGCAGTATTTT
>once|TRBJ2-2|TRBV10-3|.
CAISDGRANTGELFF
TGTGCCATCAGTGATGGGCGGGCCAACACCGGGGAGCTGTTTTTT
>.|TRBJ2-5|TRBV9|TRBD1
CASSLTGGGKTQYF
TGTGCCAGCAGCCTAACAGGGGGCGGGAAGACCCAGTACTTC
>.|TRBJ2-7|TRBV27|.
CASSLFSDTYEQYF
TGTGCCAGCAGTTTATTTAGTGACACCTACGAGCAGTACTTC
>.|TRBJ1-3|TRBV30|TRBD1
CAWSAPGQGSNTIYF
TGTGCCTGGAGTGCACCGGGACAGGGGTCGAACACCATATATTTT
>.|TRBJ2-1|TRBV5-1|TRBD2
CASSQGLAATEQFF
TGCGCCAGCAGTCAAGGACTAGCGGCTACCGAGCAGTTCTTC
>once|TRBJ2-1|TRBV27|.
CASSRTLAGPSDEQFF
TGTGCCAGCAGCCGAACCTTGGCGGGACCCAGCGATGAGCAGTTCTTC
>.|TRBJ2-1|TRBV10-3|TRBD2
CAISERTSGRDEQFF
TGTGCCATCAGTGAAAGGACTAGCGGGAGAGATGAGCAGTTCTTC
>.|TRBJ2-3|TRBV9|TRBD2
CASSVGTSGRADTQYF
TGTGCCAGCAGCGTAGGCACTAGCGGGAGGGCAGATACGCAGTATTTT